A selection of T cell receptor beta chains follows, all from one sample in a study of blood T cell repertoires in COVID-19. Some clones are missing from TCRdb's copy, which holds only in-frame ones; the method was immunoSEQ multiplex PCR. The table lists about 180,000 clones, approximately 81% of them singletons. The sample taken for sequencing was peripheral blood. The receptors shown here come from a person between 70 and 80 years old with COVID-19, enrolled during active disease. Each CDR3 is given with its conserved first and last residue. The D gene is left open where the match is weak. Not every row has a clone size; where given, it reads once, few, many or a size class.

once	TRBV18	TRBJ1-1	.	TGTGCCAGCTCACCAACTTGGACAGCGGAAACTGAAGCTTTCTTT	CASSPTWTAETEAFF
.	TRBV18	TRBJ2-3	.	TGTGCCAGCTCACCAGTTATAGCTGCCGGCACAGATACGCAGTATTTT	CASSPVIAAGTDTQYF
.	TRBV7-9	TRBJ2-1	TRBD2	TGTGCCAGCTCTCTAGCGGCCCACTACAATGAGCAGTTCTTC	CASSLAAHYNEQFF
.	TRBV2	TRBJ2-1	.	TGTGCCAGCAGTGCAATGGGCCCTGGGAGACCCCATGAGCAGTTCTTC	CASSAMGPGRPHEQFF
.	TRBV18	TRBJ2-3	TRBD1	TGTGCCAGCTCACCGGACAGGGCTAGCACAGATACGCAGTATTTT	CASSPDRASTDTQYF
.	TRBV19	TRBJ1-1	.	TGTGCCAGTAGTATTCGGGGGTACACTGAAGCTTTCTTT	CASSIRGYTEAFF
once	TRBV5-1	TRBJ2-3	TRBD2	TGCGCCAGCAGTTCAACCCGGGGGGGCCGAGAGGATACGCAGTATTTT	CASSSTRGGREDTQYF
once	TRBV12-3/TRBV12-4	TRBJ2-7	.	TGTGCCAGCAGTTTCTCGGTAGGGGACGAGCAGTACTTC	CASSFSVGDEQYF
.	TRBV28	TRBJ1-1	TRBD1	TGTGCCAGCAGAATGCGTGGGACAGGGGGCACTGAAGCTTTCTTT	CASRMRGTGGTEAFF
.	TRBV28	TRBJ2-5	TRBD2	TGTGCCAGCAGTTCAGCCTTGCTAGCGGGACGAGTAGAGACCCAGTACTTC	CASSSALLAGRVETQYF
.	TRBV18	TRBJ1-1	.	TGTGCCAGCTCACCATGGGGCACAGCGAAGAACACTGAAGCTTTCTTT	CASSPWGTAKNTEAFF
.	TRBV24-1	TRBJ2-1	TRBD2	TGTGCCACCAGTGACGGGGGACTAGCGGGAGGGAATGAGCAGTTCTTC	CATSDGGLAGGNEQFF
.	TRBV5-5	TRBJ2-5	TRBD2	TGTGCCAGCAGCTTGTGGGGGGGTCAAGAGACCCAGTACTTC	CASSLWGGQETQYF
.	TRBV5-5	TRBJ2-4	.	TGTGCCAGCAGCTCCCCAGGGGCACAGACACTAGCCAAAAACATTCAGTACTTC	CASSSPGAQTLAKNIQYF
.	TRBV7-2	TRBJ2-3	TRBD1	TGTGCCAGCAGCTTAGCGCGGGACAGGATCGTCACAGATACGCAGTATTTT	CASSLARDRIVTDTQYF
.	TRBV6-1	TRBJ1-5	.	TGTGCCAGCAGTGAACAGGCAGGGGTGCAGCCCCAGCATTTT	CASSEQAGVQPQHF
.	TRBV5-6	TRBJ1-3	.	TGTGCCAGCAGCGGGGCCACTGGAAACACCATATATTTT	CASSGATGNTIYF
.	TRBV3-1/TRBV3-2	TRBJ2-1	TRBD2	TGTGCCAGCAGCCCTAGCGGGTTCCCCAATGAGCAGTTCTTC	CASSPSGFPNEQFF
.	TRBV5-1	TRBJ2-1	TRBD1	TGCGCCAGCAGCAGGGACAGAGTGGGCAATGAGCAGTTCTTC	CASSRDRVGNEQFF
.	TRBV9	TRBJ2-7	TRBD2	TGTGCCAGCAGCGTAGCTAGCGGGGTCAACGAGCAGTACTTC	CASSVASGVNEQYF
.	TRBV4-1	TRBJ1-2	.	TGCGCCAGCAGCCAAGCGGGGGGGAACTATGGCTACACCTTC	CASSQAGGNYGYTF
.	TRBV15	TRBJ1-5	.	TGTGCCACCAGCGGTGGACAGTTCAATCAGCCCCAGCATTTT	CATSGGQFNQPQHF
once	TRBV28	TRBJ1-6	.	TGTGCCAGCCGGGGGGTTAGGGGTTCACCCCTCCACTTT	CASRGVRGSPLHF
.	TRBV19	TRBJ1-5	.	TGTGCCAGTAGTATAGATGGAGGTAGGAGGCATTTGAGCAATCAGCCCCAGCATTTT	CASSIDGGRRHLSNQPQHF
.	TRBV4-2	TRBJ2-3	TRBD2	TGTGCCAGCAGCCAAGAAGGTAAAAGCGGGGGCGGAACTAGCACAGATACGCAGTATTTT	CASSQEGKSGGGTSTDTQYF
.	TRBV19	TRBJ1-2	.	TGTGCCACCTACGCGGGGGGCCCGGGCTACACCTTC	CATYAGGPGYTF
.	TRBV29-1	TRBJ1-4	.	TGCAGCGTCCGAACAAGAGGTGAAAAACTGTTTTTT	CSVRTRGEKLFF
once	TRBV6-5	TRBJ1-1	TRBD1	TGTGCCAGCAGTATTGGACAGGGGGCAGAGGCTTTCTTT	CASSIGQGAEAFF
.	TRBV10-3	TRBJ2-2	.	TGTGCCACTTCTCCCGAGGTATCCGGGGAGCTGTTTTTT	CATSPEVSGELFF
.	TRBV3-1/TRBV3-2	TRBJ1-5	.	TGTGCCAGCAGCCGACAAAGTGCTCAGCCCCAGCATTTT	CASSRQSAQPQHF
.	TRBV2	TRBJ1-3	TRBD1	TGTGCCAGCAGTGAATTAACAGGGGGCAAAAACACCATATATTTT	CASSELTGGKNTIYF
once	TRBV25-1	TRBJ1-2	TRBD1	TGTGCCAGCAGTTGGACAGGGGTTAACTATGGCTACACCTTC	CASSWTGVNYGYTF
few	TRBV30	TRBJ2-2	.	TGTGCCTGGCGACAGTACTACACCGGGGAGCTGTTTTTT	CAWRQYYTGELFF
few	TRBV7-2	TRBJ2-1	.	TGTGCCAGCAGCTTAGGGCTAGCAGCGGATGAGCAGTTCTTC	CASSLGLAADEQFF
.	TRBV6-6	TRBJ2-3	.	TGTGCCAGCATATTCGGCGGGAGCACAGATACGCAGTATTTT	CASIFGGSTDTQYF
few	TRBV18	TRBJ2-5	.	TGTGCCAGCTCTACAGTATTGGAGACCCAGTACTTC	CASSTVLETQYF
once	TRBV4-3	TRBJ2-2	.	TGCGCCAGCAGCCAAGACGGTACGAACACCGGGGAGCTGTTTTTT	CASSQDGTNTGELFF
.	TRBV6-2/TRBV6-3	TRBJ1-4	.	TGTGCCAGCAGTTACTCGGTCAAAGGGGGTGGAAGTGAAAAACTGTTTTTT	CASSYSVKGGGSEKLFF
.	TRBV30	TRBJ1-3	TRBD1	TGTGCCTGGAGTGTACAGGGGCGGGGAAACACCATATATTTT	CAWSVQGRGNTIYF
once	TRBV10-3	TRBJ2-7	.	TGTGCCATCAGTGAACCGGCCCGGGACAACCCCTACGAGCAGTACTTC	CAISEPARDNPYEQYF
.	TRBV18	TRBJ2-5	.	TGTGCCAGCTCACCACGGGTAGAACGGGAAGAGACCCAGTACTTC	CASSPRVEREETQYF
once	TRBV28	TRBJ2-7	TRBD1	TGTGCCAGCAGCCATGGACAGGCGAGCTCCTACGAGCAGTACTTC	CASSHGQASSYEQYF
.	TRBV5-1	TRBJ2-3	.	TGCGCCAGCAGCGGGTATGAGGGGGGCACAGATACGCAGTATTTT	CASSGYEGGTDTQYF
.	TRBV7-9	TRBJ2-3	.	TGTGCCAGCAGCTCCGGTTTTGGCGGGCATACGCAGTATTTT	CASSSGFGGHTQYF
.	TRBV7-9	TRBJ1-6	TRBD1	TGTGCCAGCAGCTCGGGACAGGGGCTTAGCTCCTATAATTCACCCCTCCACTTT	CASSSGQGLSSYNSPLHF
.	TRBV28	TRBJ1-2	.	TGTGCCAGCAGGACGGCAGGGGAGCGGGGCTATGGCTACACCTTC	CASRTAGERGYGYTF
.	TRBV7-9	TRBJ2-2	TRBD2	TGTGCCAGCAGCTCCCTGGGACTAGCGGGGGGGCTAATGACCGGGGAGCTGTTTTTT	CASSSLGLAGGLMTGELFF
.	TRBV5-6	TRBJ1-4	.	TGTGCCAGCAGCTTGTTTCAGGGGATTACAACTAATGAAAAACTGTTTTTT	CASSLFQGITTNEKLFF
.	TRBV28	TRBJ2-4	.	TGTGCCAGCACACCATCACAGGGTTCCAAAAACATTCAGTACTTC	CASTPSQGSKNIQYF
.	TRBV18	TRBJ2-1	TRBD1	TGTGCCAGCTCACCCCTAGGACAGGGAAACAATGAGCAGTTCTTC	CASSPLGQGNNEQFF
once	TRBV7-2	TRBJ2-5	.	TGTGCCAGCAGCTCAACAGGCGCGGGACAAGAGACCCAGTACTTC	CASSSTGAGQETQYF
.	TRBV4-1	TRBJ2-7	.	TGCGCCAGCAGCCAAGATGCCGGGTTAAACGAGCAGTACTTC	CASSQDAGLNEQYF
.	TRBV18	TRBJ2-5	.	TGTGCCAGCTCAGGAAGGACGGCCGGGGAGGAGACCCAGTACTTC	CASSGRTAGEETQYF
.	TRBV3-1/TRBV3-2	TRBJ1-2	.	TGTGCCAGCAGCCGGGGAGGCCACCCGCCTTTCTATGGCTACACCTTC	CASSRGGHPPFYGYTF
.	TRBV28	TRBJ1-1	.	TGTGCCAGCATAACCACGGGCACTGAAGCTTTCTTT	CASITTGTEAFF
.	TRBV4-1	TRBJ2-1	TRBD2	TGCGCCAGCAGCCAACCCGGGACTAGCGTTAGGGCCTACAATGAGCAGTTCTTC	CASSQPGTSVRAYNEQFF
.	TRBV19	TRBJ2-1	.	TGTGCCAGTAGTGTAAGAGAAAACAATGAGCAGTTCTTC	CASSVRENNEQFF
.	TRBV2	TRBJ2-6	TRBD2	TGTGCCAGCAGTGAGAGGCGGGGGGCGCTGAGTTCTGGGGCCAACGTCCTGACTTTC	CASSERRGALSSGANVLTF
.	TRBV11-3	TRBJ2-1	.	TGTGCCAGCAGCTTAGGGTCTAGATCCAATGAGCAGTTCTTC	CASSLGSRSNEQFF